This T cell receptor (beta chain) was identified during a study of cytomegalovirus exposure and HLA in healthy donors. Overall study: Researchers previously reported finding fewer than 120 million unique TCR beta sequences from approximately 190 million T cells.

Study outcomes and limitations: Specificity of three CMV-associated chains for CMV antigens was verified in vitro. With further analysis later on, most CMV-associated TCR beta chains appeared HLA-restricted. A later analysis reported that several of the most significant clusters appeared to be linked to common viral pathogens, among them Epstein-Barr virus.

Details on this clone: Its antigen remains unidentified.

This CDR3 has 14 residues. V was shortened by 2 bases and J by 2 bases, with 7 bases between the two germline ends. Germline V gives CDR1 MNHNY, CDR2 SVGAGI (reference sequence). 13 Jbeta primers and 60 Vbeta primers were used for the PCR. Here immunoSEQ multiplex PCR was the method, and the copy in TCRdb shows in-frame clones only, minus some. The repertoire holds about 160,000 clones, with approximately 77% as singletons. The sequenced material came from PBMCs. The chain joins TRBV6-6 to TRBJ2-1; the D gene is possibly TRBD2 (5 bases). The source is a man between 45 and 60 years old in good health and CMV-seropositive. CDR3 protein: CASSYTRAYNEQFF. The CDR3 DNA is TGTGCCAGCAGTTACACTAGGGCCTACAATGAGCAGTTCTTC.